Reported below is one T cell receptor (beta chain). No antigen is known for it. The record has no base qualities; no much larger clone is one base away. This sample is part of a study of blood T cell repertoires in COVID-19 (dated by TCRdb to the early 2020s). Concerning the study at large: Samples from collaborators originated in the United States, Italy and Spain and spanned both the acute and convalescent phases of COVID-19. The material from the prospective study consisted of cDNA or gDNA derived from T cells, B-cell-depleted T cells, or PBMCs. Subjects who had been exposed to COVID-19, were actively infected with it, or had recovered from it provided the deeply sampled blood TCRbeta repertoires that made up the dataset. The repertoires were made available in a free public database intended to serve as a resource for research on the immune response to SARS-CoV-2. Samples were obtained from the ongoing ImmuneRACE study (first 160 participants) and from 1,200 or so subjects provided by 6 global collaborators. Nearly every sample came with metadata listing a de-identified subject ID, COVID-19 status, age in years and sex. Where available, HLA class I and class II types were obtained from metadata supplied by the sample provider rather than from assay-based typing. Results and caveats for the whole study, not just this receptor: The amount of clinical and demographic metadata varied by source and participant and was provided uncurated.

The immunoSEQ Assay, a bias-controlled multiplex PCR, was used to amplify TCRbeta CDR3 regions from genomic DNA. The original pipeline was this. Nucleated cell counts per sample were estimated from amplification of reference gene primers within the assay. Sequence reads were collapsed and filtered to measure the absolute abundance of every unique TCRbeta CDR3 rearrangement. For each sample, productive Simpson clonality was calculated as the square root of Simpson's diversity index over productive rearrangements. Drawn from immuneACCESS, this table holds only the in-frame rearrangements with V and J called that TCRdb kept. Clones are partly lost; checked studies trace under half to an unresolved V gene and leave the rest unexplained. The V and J calls and clone size were taken over from that table, and D and trimming were inferred from the DNA. The sample data list a few hundred thousand clones, and roughly 84% of these were observed just once. The top ten constitute 1% of the sample.

Collaborating institutions collected whole blood in K2EDTA tubes following their own protocols. For TCRbeta analysis, collaborators shipped samples as frozen whole blood, isolated PBMCs, or DNA extracted from either of those sample types. The germline V gene supplies CDR1 SNHLY and CDR2 FYNNEI. V is reduced by 3 bases and J by 3 bases, leaving a spacing of 11 bases between them. From the cysteine through the phenylalanine, the CDR3 covers 15 amino acids. This entry keeps only the CDR3 DNA: 45 bases, framed from base 1. The sequence was obtained from a man between 45 and 60 years old with active or convalescent COVID-19. What was sequenced was peripheral blood. The rearranged segments are TRBV2 and TRBJ1-4; possibly the D gene is TRBD1, per 6 matching bases. The sequence in DNA is TGTGCCAGCAGTGATCCCAGGGGAGCTAATGAAAAACTGTTTTTT. Translated, this gives CASSDPRGANEKLFF.